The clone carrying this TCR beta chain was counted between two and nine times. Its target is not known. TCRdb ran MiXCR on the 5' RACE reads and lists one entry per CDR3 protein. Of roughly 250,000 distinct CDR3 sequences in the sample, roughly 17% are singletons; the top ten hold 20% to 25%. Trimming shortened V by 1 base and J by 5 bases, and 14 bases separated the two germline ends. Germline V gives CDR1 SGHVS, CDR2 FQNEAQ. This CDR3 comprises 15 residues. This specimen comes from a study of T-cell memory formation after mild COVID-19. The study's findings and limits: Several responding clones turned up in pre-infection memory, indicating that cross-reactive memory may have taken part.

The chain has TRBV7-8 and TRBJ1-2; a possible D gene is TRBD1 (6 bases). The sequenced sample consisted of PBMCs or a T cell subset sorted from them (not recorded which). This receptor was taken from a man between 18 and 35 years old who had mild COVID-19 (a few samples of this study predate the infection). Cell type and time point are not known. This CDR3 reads CASSLGGRGAYGYTF. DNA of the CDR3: TGTGCCAGCAGCTTAGGGGGACGGGGGGCGTATGGCTACACCTTC.